This is a list of T cell receptor beta chains from one sample in a study of graft-versus-host responses after intestinal transplantation. Here immunoSEQ multiplex PCR was the method, and the copy in TCRdb shows in-frame clones only, minus some. The table shows about 90,000 clones, with roughly 92% occurring only once. No antigen is known for these receptors. This material consisted of unstimulated CD4+ T cells sorted from spleen or lymph node cells, taken before intestinal transplant. Receptor source: a human donor who received an intestinal transplant. The CDR3 runs from the conserved cysteine through the conserved F or W. The D gene is left open where the match is weak. Only part of the rows carry a size: once, few, many, or a class if the clone is expanded.

>TRBV5-1|NA|NA|TRBJ2-1
TGCGCCAGCAGCTTGTCTTTCAATGAGCAGTTCTTC
CASSLSFNEQFF
>TRBV2|NA|NA|TRBJ2-7
TGTGCCAGCAGGGACCGACAGAGCATCCTAGGCGAGCAGTACTTC
CASRDRQSILGEQYF
>TRBV7-7|NA|NA|TRBJ1-3
TGTGCCAGCAGCTTGTCTGAAGGGAACACCATATATTTT
CASSLSEGNTIYF
>TRBV10-2|NA|NA|TRBJ1-2
TGCGCCAGCAGTGACGTCCCTTTCACAGAAGCTAACTATGGCTACACCTTC
CASSDVPFTEANYGYTF
>TRBV13|NA|TRBD2|TRBJ2-5
TGTGCCAGCAGCTCGGGACTAGCGGGAGAGACCCAGTACTTC
CASSSGLAGETQYF
>TRBV28|NA|TRBD2|TRBJ2-7
TGTGCCAGCAGTTCTAGCGGGAGCTGGTACGAGCAGTACTTC
CASSSSGSWYEQYF
>TRBV5-1|NA|NA|TRBJ1-2
TGCGCCAGCAGCTTCTCCTATGGGGGGGATGGCTACACCTTC
CASSFSYGGDGYTF
>TRBV6-1|NA|NA|TRBJ2-1
TGTGCCAGCAGCCCGACTACCAGTTGGTACAATGAGCAGTTCTTC
CASSPTTSWYNEQFF
>TRBV7-9|NA|TRBD1|TRBJ2-7
TGTGCCAGCAGCCCGGACAGGGGGCGGTACGAGCAGTACTTC
CASSPDRGRYEQYF
>TRBV29-1|once|TRBD1|TRBJ2-2
TGCAGCGGTAATGACAGGGCCGGCGGGGAGCTGTTTTTT
CSGNDRAGGELFF
>TRBV18|NA|TRBD1|TRBJ1-5
TGTGCCAGCTCGCTGGACAGGGGATTCAATCAGCCCCAGCATTTT
CASSLDRGFNQPQHF
>TRBV30|NA|NA|TRBJ1-3
TGTGCCTGGACTCGACAACGGACAGCCGGGGACACCATATATTTT
CAWTRQRTAGDTIYF
>TRBV6-1|NA|TRBD1|TRBJ2-5
TGTGCCAGCAGTGTGGCAAACCGGGACAGGGTCGGAGAGACCCAGTACTTC
CASSVANRDRVGETQYF
>TRBV6-5|NA|NA|TRBJ2-5
TGTGCCAGCAGTTACTCCGGCAGCCAAGAGACCCAGTACTTC
CASSYSGSQETQYF
>TRBV6-1|NA|NA|TRBJ2-3
TGTGCCAGCAGTGTCATGGGCTCAAGAGTAGATACGCAGTATTTT
CASSVMGSRVDTQYF
>TRBV21-1|NA|NA|TRBJ2-5
TGTGCCAGCAGCAAAGAAGGGCGCTCGAGGGAGGGAGAGCAGTACTTC
CASSKEGRSREGEQYF
>TRBV5-1|NA|NA|TRBJ2-1
TGCGCCAGCAGCCGGGTGGCCACTAGTTACAATGAGCAGTTCTTC
CASSRVATSYNEQFF
>TRBV5-1|once|NA|TRBJ1-1
TGCGCCAGCAGCTCGACTCGGGGGGCTGAAGCTTTCTTT
CASSSTRGAEAFF
>TRBV18|once|NA|TRBJ1-1
TGTGCCAGCTCAGAGTTGGACAAATCCTCTGAAGCTTTCTTT
CASSELDKSSEAFF
>TRBV7-9|few|NA|TRBJ2-3
TGTGCCAGCAGCCCAGGGGCTAGCACAGATACGCAGTATTTT
CASSPGASTDTQYF
>TRBV6-1|once|NA|TRBJ2-5
TGTGCCAGCAGTGATCGTTACACCCAAGAGACCCAGTACTTC
CASSDRYTQETQYF
>TRBV7-9|NA|TRBD2|TRBJ2-7
TGTGCCAGCAGCCCAGATGCGGGGGTCGAGCAGTACTTC
CASSPDAGVEQYF
>TRBV6-5|once|NA|TRBJ2-5
TGTGCCAGCAGTTACTCCAGTGGAGCCGGGACCCAGTACTTC
CASSYSSGAGTQYF
>TRBV5-6|NA|NA|TRBJ2-7
TGTGCCAGCAGCTTGCCCAGGGGTGGGTACGAGCAGTACTTC
CASSLPRGGYEQYF
>TRBV7-9|NA|TRBD2|TRBJ2-2
TGTGCCAGCAGCTCATCGGGACTAGCGGGAGTAAGGACCGGGGAGCTGTTTTTT
CASSSSGLAGVRTGELFF
>TRBV6-6|NA|TRBD1|TRBJ1-2
TGTGCCAGCAGACAACAGGGGGCGAACTATGGCTACACCTTC
CASRQQGANYGYTF
>TRBV7-6|NA|NA|TRBJ2-7
TGTGCCAGCAGCTTAGCGTTCTCCTACGAGCAGTACTTC
CASSLAFSYEQYF
>TRBV27|NA|TRBD1|TRBJ1-4
TGTGCCAGCACCACTTACAGGGGACAACCAGGAAATGAAAAACTGTTTTTT
CASTTYRGQPGNEKLFF
>TRBV28|NA|TRBD1|TRBJ1-5
TGTGCCAGCAGCATCGACAGGGGCGGCAATCAGCCCCAGCATTTT
CASSIDRGGNQPQHF
>TRBV2|NA|TRBD1|TRBJ2-7
TGTGCCAGCAGTGTAAGGATCCGGACAGGGGGCGAGCAGTACTTC
CASSVRIRTGGEQYF
>TRBV19|once|NA|TRBJ2-3
TGTGCCAGTAGTAGGCAAAAGGGGACAGATACGCAGTATTTT
CASSRQKGTDTQYF
>TRBV2|few|TRBD1|TRBJ1-4
TGTGCCAGCAGTGAAGAGGGACAGGTTGGGCTGTTTTTT
CASSEEGQVGLFF
>TRBV5-1|once|TRBD2|TRBJ2-2
TGCACCAGTACCGCCAGACTAGCGGGAGTGACCGGGGAGCTGTTTTTT
CTSTARLAGVTGELFF
>TRBV27|once|TRBD1|TRBJ2-7
TGTGCCAGCAGTACAGTTGGACAGGGGGCGAAATCCTACGAGCAGTACTTC
CASSTVGQGAKSYEQYF
>TRBV2|NA|TRBD1|TRBJ1-2
TGTGCCAGCAGAGAGACAGGGGCTAACTATGGCTACACCTTC
CASRETGANYGYTF
>TRBV6-6|NA|NA|TRBJ1-6
TGTGCCACCTCGCGGAGTAATTCACCCCTCCACTTT
CATSRSNSPLHF
>TRBV5-8|NA|NA|TRBJ2-1
TGTGCCAGCAGCCGCGCGGCCAGGACCTACAATGAGCAGTTCTTC
CASSRAARTYNEQFF
>TRBV7-9|NA|NA|TRBJ1-4
TGTGCCAGCAGCTTAGGGCGTGAAAAACTGTTTTTT
CASSLGREKLFF
>TRBV5-4|NA|NA|TRBJ2-3
TGTGCCAGCAGCTTCATAGCGCAGGTCAGCCCTAGCACAGATACGCAGTATTTT
CASSFIAQVSPSTDTQYF
>TRBV5-1|NA|NA|TRBJ2-7
TGCGCCAGCAGCTTGTTGTATGGAGACGAGCAGTACTTC
CASSLLYGDEQYF
>TRBV6-6|NA|NA|TRBJ1-2
TGTGCCAGCAGTTACGGCAGGGTCATTGGCTACACCTTC
CASSYGRVIGYTF
>TRBV30|NA|TRBD2|TRBJ2-3
TGTGCCTGGAGTGATGGACTAGCGGGATCCAGCACAGATACGCAGTATTTT
CAWSDGLAGSSTDTQYF
>TRBV5-1|NA|NA|TRBJ2-1
TGCGCCAGCAACCCATCCCAAGGGTTCCCTATGCTGGGATTCAATGAGCAGTTCTTC
CASNPSQGFPMLGFNEQFF
>TRBV19|NA|NA|TRBJ2-1
TGTGCCAGTAGTATCATCGGTGTGGGGTACAATGAGCAGTTCTTC
CASSIIGVGYNEQFF
>TRBV5-1|NA|TRBD2|TRBJ2-3
TGCGCCAGCAGCCAACGACTAGCGGGACTTAGCACAGATACGCAGTATTTT
CASSQRLAGLSTDTQYF
>TRBV10-1|NA|NA|TRBJ1-2
TGCGCCAGCAGTGACTTCAGGGACTATGGCTACACCTTC
CASSDFRDYGYTF
>TRBV28|NA|NA|TRBJ2-7
TGTGCCAGCAGTTTGAACTACGAGCAGTACTTC
CASSLNYEQYF
>TRBV7-2|few|NA|TRBJ1-1
TGTGCCAGCAGCCAACGCGGTAACACTGAAGCTTTCTTT
CASSQRGNTEAFF
>TRBV28|NA|NA|TRBJ1-5
TGTGCCAGCAGTTTCAGGGATAGACAGCCCCAGCATTTT
CASSFRDRQPQHF
>TRBV5-1|few|TRBD1|TRBJ2-1
TGCGCCAGCAGCTTTAACAGGGGGCGATCTGATGAGCAGTTCTTC
CASSFNRGRSDEQFF
>TRBV9|NA|NA|TRBJ1-5
TGTGCCAGCAGCGTAGAGGTAAATCAGCCCCAGCATTTT
CASSVEVNQPQHF
>TRBV29-1|NA|NA|TRBJ1-2
TGCAGCGTTGATGAATATGGCTACACCTTC
CSVDEYGYTF
>TRBV5-4|NA|NA|TRBJ2-1
TGTGCCAGCAGCTTGGAGGAGTTTACCTACAATGAGCAGTTCTTC
CASSLEEFTYNEQFF
>TRBV15|NA|NA|TRBJ1-1
TGTGCCACCAGCCGGCTCAGGGTATCCGACACTGAAGCTTTCTTT
CATSRLRVSDTEAFF
>TRBV5-1|NA|NA|TRBJ2-5
TGCGCCAGCAGCTTGGTTCTCGGGACGGAGTACCAAGAGACCCAGTACTTC
CASSLVLGTEYQETQYF
>TRBV6-5|NA|NA|TRBJ1-2
TGTGCCAGCAGACTATATGACCGTCGTTCTTATGGCTACACCTTC
CASRLYDRRSYGYTF
>TRBV18|NA|NA|TRBJ2-3
TGTGCCAGCTCACCACTAGAGGCAGATACGCAGTATTTT
CASSPLEADTQYF
>TRBV5-6|NA|TRBD2|TRBJ2-2
TGTGCCAGCAGCTTCGAAAAACTAGCGGCAGGGCAGAACACCGGGGAGCTGTTTTTT
CASSFEKLAAGQNTGELFF
>TRBV6-1|few|NA|TRBJ1-1
TGTGCCAGCAGCCCAACGGCCGGCACTGAAGCTTTCTTT
CASSPTAGTEAFF